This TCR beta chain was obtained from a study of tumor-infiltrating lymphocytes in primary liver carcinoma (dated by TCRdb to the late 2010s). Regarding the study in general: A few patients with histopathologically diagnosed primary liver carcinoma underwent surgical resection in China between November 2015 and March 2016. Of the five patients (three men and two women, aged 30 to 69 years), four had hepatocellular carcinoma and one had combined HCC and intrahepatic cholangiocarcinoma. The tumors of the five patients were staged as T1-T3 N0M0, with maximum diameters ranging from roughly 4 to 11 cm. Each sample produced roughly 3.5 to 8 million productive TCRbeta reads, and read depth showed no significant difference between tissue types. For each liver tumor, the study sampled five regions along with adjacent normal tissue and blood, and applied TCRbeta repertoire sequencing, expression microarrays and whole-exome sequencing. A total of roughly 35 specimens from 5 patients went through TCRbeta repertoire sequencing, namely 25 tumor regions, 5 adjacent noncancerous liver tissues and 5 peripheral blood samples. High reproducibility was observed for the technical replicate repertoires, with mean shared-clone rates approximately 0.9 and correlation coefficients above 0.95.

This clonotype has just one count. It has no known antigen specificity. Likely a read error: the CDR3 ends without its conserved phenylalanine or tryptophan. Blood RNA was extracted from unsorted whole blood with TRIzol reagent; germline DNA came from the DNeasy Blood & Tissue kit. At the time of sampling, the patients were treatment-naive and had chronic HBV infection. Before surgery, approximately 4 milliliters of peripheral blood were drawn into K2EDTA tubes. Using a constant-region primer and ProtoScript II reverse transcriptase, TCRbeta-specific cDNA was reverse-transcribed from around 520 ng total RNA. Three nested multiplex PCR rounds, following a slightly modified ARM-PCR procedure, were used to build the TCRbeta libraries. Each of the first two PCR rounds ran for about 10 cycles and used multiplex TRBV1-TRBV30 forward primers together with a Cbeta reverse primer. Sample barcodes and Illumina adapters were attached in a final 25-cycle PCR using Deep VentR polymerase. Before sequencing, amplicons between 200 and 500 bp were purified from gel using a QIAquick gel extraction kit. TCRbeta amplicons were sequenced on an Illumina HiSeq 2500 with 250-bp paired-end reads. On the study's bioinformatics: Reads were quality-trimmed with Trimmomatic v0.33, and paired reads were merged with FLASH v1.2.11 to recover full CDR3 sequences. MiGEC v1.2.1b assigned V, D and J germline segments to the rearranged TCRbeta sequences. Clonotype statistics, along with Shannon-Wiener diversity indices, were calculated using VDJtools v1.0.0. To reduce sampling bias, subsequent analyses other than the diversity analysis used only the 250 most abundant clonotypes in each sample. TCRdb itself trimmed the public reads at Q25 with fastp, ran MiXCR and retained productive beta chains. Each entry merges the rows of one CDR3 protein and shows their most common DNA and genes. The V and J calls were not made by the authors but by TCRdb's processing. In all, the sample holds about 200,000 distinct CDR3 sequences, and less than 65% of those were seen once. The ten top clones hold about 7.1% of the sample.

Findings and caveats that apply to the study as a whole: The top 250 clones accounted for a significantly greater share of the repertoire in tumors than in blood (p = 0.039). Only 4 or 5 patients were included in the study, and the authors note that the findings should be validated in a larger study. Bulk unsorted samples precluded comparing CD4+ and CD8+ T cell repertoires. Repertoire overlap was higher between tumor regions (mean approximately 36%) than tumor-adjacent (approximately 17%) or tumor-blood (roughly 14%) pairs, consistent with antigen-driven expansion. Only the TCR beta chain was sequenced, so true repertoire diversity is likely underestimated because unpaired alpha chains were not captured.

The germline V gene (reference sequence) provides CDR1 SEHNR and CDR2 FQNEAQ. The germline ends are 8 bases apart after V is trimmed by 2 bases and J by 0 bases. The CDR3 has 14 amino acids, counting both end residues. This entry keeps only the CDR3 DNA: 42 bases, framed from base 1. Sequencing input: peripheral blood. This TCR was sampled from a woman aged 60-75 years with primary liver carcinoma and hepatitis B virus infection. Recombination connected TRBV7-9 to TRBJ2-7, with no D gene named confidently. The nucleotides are TGTGCCAGCAGCTTATGGGCCAGCTCCTACGAGCAGTACCTC. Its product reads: CASSLWASSYEQYL.